This T cell receptor beta chain was captured by sequencing in a study of T cell changes during pregnancy in multiple sclerosis. The table came from immunoSEQ multiplex PCR; TCRdb's copy has only in-frame clones and leaves some out. The data contain about 40,000 clones, about 92% of them singletons. Germline assignment: CDR1 MNHEY and CDR2 SVGAGI. V lost 7 bases, J lost 5 bases, and 3 bases stayed unmatched. The CDR3 totals 13 residues. This clonotype was obtained from a female donor with multiple sclerosis, enrolled in a pregnancy study. The input for sequencing was peripheral blood, taken before pregnancy. The rearrangement uses TRBV6-5 and TRBJ2-2; 8 nucleotides line up with TRBD2. The CDR3 is CASKRGLTGELFF. CDR3 DNA sequence: TGTGCCAGCAAGCGGGGGTTGACCGGGGAGCTGTTTTTT.